This T cell receptor (beta chain) was captured by sequencing in a study of OX40 agonist ivuxolimab in advanced cancers. The V end was cut by 6 bases, the J end by 6 bases, with 18 bases between. CDR3 size: 15 residues. Germline values: CDR1 MNHNS, CDR2 SASEGT. The assay was immunoSEQ multiplex PCR, and TCRdb's table has in-frame clones only and misses some. This sample yields some 70,000 clones, of which roughly 87% are seen a single time; roughly 1% belongs to the top ten. The rearrangement joins TRBV6-1 to TRBJ1-5; TRBD1 might be the D (6 bases). Specimen: CD4+ or CD8+ T cells sorted from blood, collected in a trial of the OX40 agonist ivuxolimab. This receptor was taken from an adult with an advanced solid tumor such as melanoma, head and neck, liver or kidney cancer. In nucleotides, the CDR3 is TGTGCCAGCAGGTCTTTCTGGGGGGCCGGTCAGCCCCAGCATTTT. It encodes CASRSFWGAGQPQHF.